This T cell receptor beta chain was recovered during a study of blood T cell repertoires in COVID-19. Germline V gene lookup returns CDR1 LGHNA and CDR2 YSLEER. The CDR3 is 15 residues long. V lost 4 bases and J 4 bases, leaving 11 bases between the germline ends. Generated by immunoSEQ multiplex PCR, the TCRdb table keeps only in-frame clones and is missing some. There are under 100,000 clones in the sample; 80% to 95% occur only once, and roughly 5.9% lies in the top ten. Material for sequencing was peripheral blood. The TCR sequence derives from a woman in her sixties with active COVID-19. The chain has TRBV4-3 and TRBJ1-6; D unresolved. The chain's CDR3 is CASSPSGFYNSPLHF. CDR3 bases: TGCGCCAGCAGCCCCTCAGGATTTTATAATTCACCCCTCCACTTT.